The entry below gives a single T cell receptor (beta chain) sequence along with its context. The target of this receptor is not known. Base qualities are not recorded, but no much larger clone differs from it by a single base. This sample was included in a study of T cell responses to AZD1222 COVID-19 vaccine (dated by TCRdb to the early 2020s). Notes on the research overall: TCR sequencing was performed for 230 to 250 trial participants, of whom about 210 were given two doses of AZD1222 and around 26 were given two doses of MenACWY control vaccine. Trial participants were enrolled by age into 18-55, 56-69 and 70-plus year subgroups, with about 150, 28 and 57 TCR-sequenced participants respectively. What the authors observed across the whole study: CD4 TCRs associated with the vaccine covered the entire spike protein, and the dominant responses were in regions 160-218 and 743-854. Conclusions about previously exposed vaccinees are limited, since just five or six AZD1222 recipients were seropositive for SARS-CoV-2 at baseline. In the small 56-69-year group, the increase in depth fell short of significance, most likely because of low power. Participants were mostly white British and included more females than males, and it was suggested by the authors that clonal diversity may have been underestimated. Because no day 14 peak-response samples were available, repertoires were characterized only after the peak T cell response. Nearly half of unique spike-specific TCRs reportedly recognized epitopes outside regions mutated in the B.1.351 and B.1.1.7 variants. After two AZD1222 doses, both the breadth and the depth of spike-specific TCRs were significantly higher than at day 0 and than in MenACWY recipients.

V sheds 0 bases and J sheds 1 base, leaving 4 bases between their ends. Inclusive of the bounding cysteine and phenylalanine, the CDR3 is 13 residues long. Only the CDR3 DNA is retained, 39 bases long and in frame from the first base. CDR1 and CDR2, per the germline V gene, are SGHRS and YFSETQ. The time point label, as the study defines it: baseline before first vaccination. Sample treatment or condition, as interpreted from the label and publication: meningococcal conjugate vaccine given as trial control. Vaccinee samples came from UK trials COV001 and COV002, including a single-blind randomized controlled phase 2/3 trial of AZD1222 (ChAdOx1 nCoV-19) in healthy adults. Trial participant PBMC samples were collected at day 0 and day 28 after the second dose for TCRbeta chain sequencing. The CDR3 regions of human TCRbeta chains were analyzed by immunosequencing. The paper's data handling went like this. TCRs in the repertoires were matched against a reference library of SARS-CoV-2-specific TCRs that had been generated with the MIRA antigen-specificity platform. Breadth was defined as the fraction of unique TCRs that were SARS-CoV-2-associated, and depth was defined as the fraction of total T cells that were SARS-CoV-2-associated. Each spike-specific TCR was assigned to its reactive spike region and to a CD4 or CD8 class using the MIRA data. Log10-transformed breadth and depth values were compared by one-way ANOVA with Sidak's multiple comparisons tests. In its TCRdb copy, this immuneACCESS table keeps in-frame sequences only and misses some clones. Where compared with another copy, unresolved V genes explain less than half of these, and the others have no known cause. V, J and clone size reflect that table, while D and trimming were determined from the DNA. For this sample there are about 220,000 clones; 93% appear just once. The ten largest clones represent approximately 1% of the sample.

The TCR sequence derives from an adult in good health. The V gene is TRBV5-1 and the J gene is TRBJ1-1; the D gene cannot be resolved reliably. The sample was peripheral blood, taken on day 0 of MenACWY control vaccination. The DNA sequence reads TGCGCCAGCAGCTTGGCCTGGAACACTGAAGCTTTCTTT. The resulting protein is CASSLAWNTEAFF. The CDR3, completed at both ends by the reference TRBV5-1 and TRBJ1-1 genes, gives the full variable domain KAGVTQTPRYLIKTRGQQVTLSCSPISGHRSVSWYQQTPGQGLQFLFEYFSETQRNKGNFPGRFSGRQFSNSRSEMNVSTLELGDSALYLCASSLAWNTEAFFGQGTRLTVV.